Below are 32 T cell receptor beta chains sequenced from a single sample in a study of PD-1 blockade in classical Hodgkin lymphoma. Time point given: cycle 4 day 1 (C4D1), after less than 7 weeks of nivolumab. Patients all relapsed after autologous stem cell transplantation, and there was variation in brentuximab vedotin exposure. Purification of CD4+ T cells from thawed PBMCs was performed via magnetic negative selection. Method: immunoSEQ multiplex PCR; TCRdb's copy keeps in-frame clones and lacks some. Seen here are roughly 30,000 clones, less than 85% observed once, and the top ten hold approximately 0.52%. The specimen was CD4+ T cells from blood, collected before the fourth cycle of nivolumab. These receptors all come from a human donor with classical Hodgkin lymphoma.

The chain links TRBV7-3 to TRBJ2-3; D possibly corresponds to TRBD2 (6 bases). The CDR3 sequence is 14 residues long. Germline V gives CDR1 SGHTA, CDR2 FQGTGA. Trimming shortened V by 5 bases and J by 0 bases, and 9 bases separated the two germline ends. The DNA of the CDR3 is TGTGCCAGCAGCCCTGGGGGGAGCACAGATACGCAGTATTTT. Encoded protein: CASSPGGSTDTQYF.

V gene TRBV7-2 combines with J gene TRBJ2-5, with a possible D match to TRBD2 (7 bases). Trimming cost V 5 bases and J 7 bases, with 17 bases left between them. The CDR3 loop spans 14 amino acids. Germline V gives CDR1 SGHTA, CDR2 FQGNSA. In nucleotides, the CDR3 is TGTGCCAGCAGCGACCGGGGGGCGGGTGGGACCCAGTACTTC. It codes for CASSDRGAGGTQYF.

This clone came up a few times. The chain combines TRBV4-2 with TRBJ1-5; D gene ambiguous. The V and J ends lost 0 bases and 1 base respectively, with 7 bases between them. CDR1 and CDR2 from the germline V gene are LGHNA and YNFKEQ. The CDR3 sequence is 15 residues long. The CDR3 is CASSQEQVSNQPQHF. In DNA form, the CDR3 reads TGTGCCAGCAGCCAAGAGCAGGTGAGCAATCAGCCCCAGCATTTT.

The V call is TRBV11-2, the J call TRBJ2-3, with D unresolved. The CDR3 is 15 residues long. Trimming cost V 0 bases and J 2 bases, with 9 bases left between them. Germline assignment: CDR1 SGHAT and CDR2 FQNNGV. The CDR3 sequence: CASSLDRSITDTQYF. As DNA, the CDR3 is TGTGCCAGCAGCTTAGATCGGAGCATCACAGATACGCAGTATTTT.

The gene calls are TRBV6-6 and TRBJ2-7; D gene unclear. The CDR3 totals 12 residues. V lost 0 bases to trimming and J lost 7 bases, with 7 bases between them. CDR1 is MNHNY and CDR2 is SVGAGI in the germline V gene (reference sequence). CDR3 sequence (DNA): TGTGCCAGCAGTTACTCCGGGTGGGAGCAGTACTTC. This translates into CASSYSGWEQYF.

With regard to this clone: A junction end diverges from the germline sequence, so it may reflect a read error. The rearrangement links TRBV6-5 to TRBJ1-1; 8 bases are shared with TRBD1. Germline lookup yields CDR1 MNHEY and CDR2 SVGAGI. The CDR3 is 14 amino acids. CDR3 loop: CASSPSGAGGPRNF. The CDR3 nucleotides are TGTGCCAGCAGTCCTTCCGGGGCAGGGGGCCCGCGGAACTTT.

J is TRBJ2-7 and V is TRBV29-1; the D gene is possibly TRBD2 (6 bases). This CDR3 has 11 residues. The V gene lost 6 bases and the J gene lost 6 bases, with 12 bases spanning the gap. CDR1 SQVTM and CDR2 ANQGSEA come from the germline V gene. CDR3 in amino acids: CSVDRGGEQYF. The CDR3 DNA sequence: TGCAGCGTAGATAGGGGAGGCGAGCAGTACTTC.

This clone has only one observation. The V gene is TRBV19, the J gene TRBJ1-3; tentative D call: TRBD1 (5 bases). V gave up 6 bases and J gave up 4 bases, with 22 bases separating them. Germline values: CDR1 LNHDA, CDR2 SQIVND (reference sequence). The CDR3 consists of 17 residues. The CDR3 region is CASRSIPGLFIGNTIYF. CDR3 coding DNA: TGTGCCAGTAGGTCAATACCGGGACTCTTTATCGGAAACACCATATATTTT.

The rearrangement joins TRBV20-1 to TRBJ1-1; no clear D gene. Germline lookup yields CDR1 DFQATT and CDR2 SNEGSKA (reference sequence). Trimming stripped 3 bases from V and 7 bases from J, with 9 bases between. The CDR3 spans 11 residues. In nucleotides, the CDR3 is TGCAGTGCTAGCCCCGGCATTGAAGCTTTCTTT. As protein: CSASPGIEAFF.

The chain links TRBV5-5 to TRBJ2-3; 7 nucleotides match TRBD1. Germline V gene data show CDR1 as SGHKS and CDR2 as YYEKEE (reference sequence). The CDR3 runs 15 residues. V lost 4 bases to trimming and J lost 3 bases; unmatched junction nucleotides: 8. CDR3 bases: TGTGCCAGCAGCCGACAGGGTTTATTGACAGATACGCAGTATTTT. This codes for CASSRQGLLTDTQYF.

The chain uses TRBV27 and TRBJ2-5; D unresolved. The CDR3 contains 16 residues. V shed 2 bases and J shed 2 bases, with 15 bases lying between them. The germline CDR1 and CDR2 sequences are MNHEY and SMNVEV (reference sequence). Here the CDR3 DNA reads TGTGCCAGCAGTTTAGAAATCGGAGCCCCTCAAGAGACCCAGTACTTC. Translation: CASSLEIGAPQETQYF.

The chain is built from TRBV27 and TRBJ1-4, with unresolved D. Trimming removed 2 bases from V and 0 bases from J, with 13 bases in between. Germline CDR1 reads MNHEY; CDR2 reads SMNVEV (reference sequence). CDR3 length: 17 amino acids. In DNA, the CDR3 is TGTGCCAGCAGTTTAGGGCGGAGTCCGGCAACTAATGAAAAACTGTTTTTT. Its protein is CASSLGRSPATNEKLFF.

The chain recombines TRBV28 with TRBJ1-5; D is undetermined. Per germline, CDR1 MDHEN and CDR2 SYDVKM. Trimming pared 10 bases from V and 0 bases from J, leaving 13 bases between. The CDR3 loop spans 14 amino acids. In DNA, the CDR3 is TGTGCCACCCAAGGACCGAGTAGCAATCAGCCCCAGCATTTT. The encoded protein is CATQGPSSNQPQHF.

This rearrangement joins TRBV10-3 to TRBJ2-2; TRBD2 aligns across 11 bases. The ends lost 3 bases at V and 5 bases at J; junction bases unmatched: 2. Germline V gene lookup returns CDR1 ENHRY and CDR2 SYGVKD. CDR3 length: 15 amino acids. The CDR3 protein is CAISELAGVTGELFF. CDR3 coding DNA: TGTGCCATCAGTGAACTAGCGGGGGTTACCGGGGAGCTGTTTTTT.

The chain uses TRBV18 and TRBJ1-4; D is perhaps TRBD1 (6 bases). This CDR3 contains 14 residues. Germline V gene data show CDR1 as KGHSH and CDR2 as LQKENI. Trimming removed 3 bases at V and 4 bases at J, with 9 bases between. As DNA, the CDR3 is TGTGCCAGCTCACCGACAGGCCTTAATGAAAAACTGTTTTTT. Amino acids: CASSPTGLNEKLFF. The full variable domain, with the rest looked up from reference TRBV18 and TRBJ1-4, is NAGVMQNPRHLVRRRGQEARLRCSPMKGHSHVYWYRQLPEEGLKFMVYLQKENIIDESGMPKERFSAEFPKEGPSILRIQQVVRGDSAAYFCASSPTGLNEKLFFGSGTQLSVL.

This clone turned up a few times. CDR3 nucleotides: TGTGCCAGCAGGGGAGAGCCGAACACCGGGGAGCTGTTTTTT. This codes for CASRGEPNTGELFF. The V call is TRBV2, the J call TRBJ2-2, with D possibly being TRBD2 (5 bases). The CDR3 has 14 amino acids. V dropped 6 bases and J dropped 0 bases, with 8 bases sitting between them. The germline V gene encodes CDR1 SNHLY and CDR2 FYNNEI.

This rearrangement joins TRBV9 to TRBJ1-4, with D maybe TRBD1 (6 bases). With 1 base removed from V and 3 bases from J, the gap between germline ends came to 10 bases. The germline V gene encodes CDR1 SGDLS and CDR2 YYNGEE. This CDR3 is 15 amino acids long. CDR3 DNA sequence: TGTGCCAGCAGCGTAAGGGGGATGTCTAATGAAAAACTGTTTTTT. Residues: CASSVRGMSNEKLFF.

The CDR3 here is CASSSGTGRTEAFF. CDR3 in DNA: TGTGCCAGCAGCTCCGGGACAGGGAGAACTGAAGCTTTCTTT. The chain carries TRBV11-2 and TRBJ1-1, with 9 bases identical to TRBD1. From germline, CDR1 is SGHAT and CDR2 FQNNGV. The CDR3 spans 14 residues. Germline trimming cut 4 bases from V and 5 bases from J; bases unmatched to any gene: 5. Full variable domain (missing parts from reference TRBV11-2 and TRBJ1-1): EAGVAQSPRYKIIEKRQSVAFWCNPISGHATLYWYQQILGQGPKLLIQFQNNGVVDDSQLPKDRFSAERLKGVDSTLKIQPAKLEDSAVYLCASSSGTGRTEAFFGQGTRLTVV.

The CDR3 protein is CSASVDYGYTF. The CDR3 bases are TGCAGTGCTAGTGTGGACTATGGCTACACCTTC. The rearrangement joins TRBV20-1 to TRBJ1-2; D call uncertain. V was cut by 3 bases and J by 3 bases, with 5 bases left in between. The CDR3 covers 11 residues. Looked up from germline, CDR1 is DFQATT and CDR2 is SNEGSKA (reference sequence).

The V call is TRBV6-5, the J call TRBJ1-1, with D tentatively TRBD1 (5 bases). CDR1 and CDR2 (germline): MNHEY, SVGAGI. CDR3 length: 14 amino acids. The germline V and J ends were trimmed by 10 bases and 4 bases, with 19 bases remaining between them. The CDR3 DNA reads TGTGCCACCAAACCGGACACTGGGGGCACTGAAGCTTTCTTT. Translated, it gives CATKPDTGGTEAFF.

The rearrangement uses TRBV5-6 and TRBJ2-1; D perhaps matches TRBD1 (5 bases). Germline V gene lookup returns CDR1 SGHDT and CDR2 YYEEEE. The CDR3 spans 16 residues. The ends were cut back, 0 bases at V and 7 bases at J, with 17 bases in the middle. As DNA, the CDR3 is TGTGCCAGCAGCTTGGTTATGACAGCCCCCTGGAATGAGCAGTTCTTC. Translating gives CASSLVMTAPWNEQFF.

A note on this clone: Other nucleotide sequences from this sample produce the same CDR3. This chain uses TRBV12-2 with TRBJ2-7; TRBD1, the table's D call, lacks a check against the DNA. TRBV12-2 is assigned pseudogene status. The CDR3 has 15 amino acids. The CDR3 bases are TGTGCAAGTCGCGCAGGAACCGTCAGCTCCTACGAGCAGTACTTC. As protein: CASRAGTVSSYEQYF.

This clone was picked up a small number of times. The chain links TRBV7-3 to TRBJ1-1; weak D call: TRBD1 (6 bases). Per the germline V gene, CDR1 is SGHTA and CDR2 is FQGTGA. This CDR3 region has 13 residues. With 5 bases removed from V and 1 base from J, the gap between germline ends came to 8 bases. The CDR3 DNA sequence: TGTGCCAGCAGCCCACAGGGGAACACTGAAGCTTTCTTT. It codes for CASSPQGNTEAFF.

V and J are TRBV27 and TRBJ2-5; TRBD2 aligns across 12 bases. The germline V gene has CDR1 MNHEY and CDR2 SMNVEV (reference sequence). The CDR3 has 17 amino acids. J was trimmed by 5 bases and V by 4 bases; bases with no gene match: 11. CDR3 nucleotide sequence: TGTGCCAGCAGTTCCCGTCCTACTAGCGGGAGGAGGGAGACCCAGTACTTC. Translation gives CASSSRPTSGRRETQYF.

This rearrangement joins TRBV2 to TRBJ2-5; no definite D call. Looked up from germline, CDR1 is SNHLY and CDR2 is FYNNEI. Trimming removed 2 bases from V and 5 bases from J, with 6 bases in between. CDR3 size: 12 residues. In nucleotides, the CDR3 is TGTGCCAGCAGTGAAAGGAGTGAGACCCAGTACTTC. Translation: CASSERSETQYF.

The rearrangement uses TRBV9 and TRBJ1-2, with a tentative D call TRBD1 (5 bases). CDR1 SGDLS and CDR2 YYNGEE come from the germline V gene. V lost 0 bases and J lost 7, with 16 bases in between. This CDR3 is built from 15 residues. The CDR3 is CASSVDVRESGGYTF. DNA of the CDR3: TGTGCCAGCAGCGTAGATGTCAGGGAGTCCGGTGGCTACACCTTC.

Only one count was recorded for this clone. The chain uses TRBV29-1 and TRBJ2-3; D not resolved. Trimming stripped 4 bases from V and 4 bases from J, with 3 bases between. CDR1 and CDR2 from the germline V gene are SQVTM and ANQGSEA. The CDR3 extends over 10 amino acids. In DNA, the CDR3 is TGCAGCGTTGGTTCAGATACGCAGTATTTT. Translating it yields CSVGSDTQYF.

This rearrangement joins TRBV29-1 to TRBJ2-2; D uncertain. This CDR3 contains 11 residues. V lost 5 bases and J lost 5, with 6 bases in between. CDR1 SQVTM and CDR2 ANQGSEA come from the germline V gene. The DNA for the CDR3 is TGCAGCGTTTCCTCGACCGGGGAGCTGTTTTTT. As protein: CSVSSTGELFF.

The chain employs TRBV7-9 and TRBJ2-4; 7 bases are a match to TRBD2. The J call may be in error: the DNA end matches TRBJ2-5 better. The length of the CDR3 is 12 residues. CDR1 SEHNR and CDR2 FQNEAQ come from the germline V gene (reference sequence). CDR3: CASSLGEGTQYF. The CDR3 DNA reads as TGTGCCAGCAGCTTAGGGGAGGGGACCCAGTACTTC.

J is TRBJ1-5 and V is TRBV5-6; 7 positions match TRBD1. V trimming: 3 bases; J trimming: 1 base; junction bases outside the gene matches: 1. From germline, CDR1 is SGHDT and CDR2 YYEEEE. The CDR3 is 14 amino acids. The CDR3 loop is CASSSQGSNQPQHF. In DNA, the CDR3 is TGTGCCAGCAGCTCACAGGGGAGCAATCAGCCCCAGCATTTT.

The J gene is TRBJ1-3, the V gene TRBV10-3; 7 bases fit TRBD1. The germline V gene encodes CDR1 ENHRY and CDR2 SYGVKD. After removal of 10 bases from V and 4 bases from J, the junction contained 7 bases not matched to a gene. CDR3 length: 13 residues. This CDR3 reads CATTPDRGNTIYF. The CDR3 DNA is TGTGCCACCACCCCGGACAGGGGAAACACCATATATTTT.

The chain has TRBV5-1 and TRBJ2-5; 13 bases are shared with TRBD2. This CDR3 comprises 15 residues. The V segment lost 3 bases and the J segment 3 bases; nucleotides outside the gene matches: 2. Germline values: CDR1 SGHRS, CDR2 YFSETQ. CDR3 nucleotide sequence: TGCGCCAGCAGCTCAGGACTAGCGGGGGAAGAGACCCAGTACTTC. Translated: CASSSGLAGEETQYF.